This TCR beta chain was retrieved from a study of shared clonotypes between healthy human individuals. Study-wide results and caveats: Non-shared clonotypes showed lower generation probabilities than clonotypes common to all four donors.

Losses at the gene ends were 5 bases for V and 5 bases for J; bases not matched to a gene: 5. The CDR3 is 13 residues long. Germline lookup yields CDR1 SSHAT and CDR2 FNYEAQ (reference sequence). Comment on this clone: The target antigen is unknown.

Naive CD4+ cells were CD45RA-selected; the remaining cells were memory. The run depth of the assay was deep. The repertoire was sequenced with immunoSEQ multiplex PCR; TCRdb's copy has only in-frame clones and lacks some. The data show 850,000 to 1,100,000 clones, 60% to 85% seen once. The gene calls are TRBV7-7 and TRBJ2-7, with 8 positions matching TRBD1. Sequencing used memory CD4+ T cells from PBMCs. Described subset: CD45RA-negative fraction. This receptor was taken from a man aged 18 to 30 in good health. Some clones in this sample may be carry-over from other donors' samples. CDR3 sequence reads: CASSVMTGDEQYF. CDR3 in DNA: TGTGCCAGCAGCGTAATGACAGGGGACGAGCAGTACTTC.